This T cell receptor (beta chain) is from a study of neurological immune-mediated disorders. This clonotype was counted ten times or more. The authors produced cDNA by 5'RACE using 10-nucleotide random UMIs. From 15-18 subjects, each sequencing run yielded over 190 million TCR-beta sequences. TCRdb re-called the 5' RACE reads with MiXCR, one entry per CDR3 protein. The data show just over 30,000 distinct CDR3 sequences, approximately 5.4% seen once. Germline V gene sequence: CDR1 DFQATT, CDR2 SNEGSKA (reference sequence). Trimming took 3 bases from V and 8 from J, leaving 15 bases between them. The CDR3 is 13 residues long. Maryland, USA blood bank volunteers served as healthy controls. The sorted libraries involved the use of under 1.1 million CD4+ or CD8+ T cells.

The rearrangement links TRBV20-1 to TRBJ2-3; D remains ambiguous. Sequenced material: CD4+ T cells from blood. This receptor was obtained from a woman aged 50 to 60 in good health. CDR3 sequence reads: CSASPLVGRTQYF. DNA of the CDR3: TGCAGTGCTAGTCCTCTAGTAGGGCGTACGCAGTATTTT.